These 31 T cell receptor beta chains share one sample of origin, sequenced in a study of human T cells and chemical hapten exposure. Documented time point: patch test 3, about 24 weeks after DPC sensitization. As for treatment: therapeutic diphenylcyclopropenone sensitization with weekly scalp DPC. TCRdb ran MiXCR on the RACE reads and lists one entry per CDR3 protein. In the table there are roughly 50,000 distinct CDR3 sequences, approximately 9.9% of which are singletons. The sample in question was whole blood, obtained in connection with sensitization to the hapten diphenylcyclopropenone (DPC). The receptors stem from a woman aged 40 to 50 with alopecia areata. Some clones in this sample may be carry-over from other donors' samples.

The chain couples TRBV5-1 to TRBJ1-1; D not resolved. The CDR3 length is 13 residues. V dropped 4 bases and J dropped 8 bases, with 15 bases sitting between them. CDR1 is SGHRS, CDR2 YFSETQ, per germline. In nucleotides, the CDR3 is TGCGCCAGCAGCCTCTGGCAGACCGGGGAAGCTTTCTTT. Its translation: CASSLWQTGEAFF.

This clonotype occurred a few times. The junction does not match germline at one end; this may be a read error. The gene calls are TRBV13 and TRBJ1-4, with TRBD1 as a possible D gene (6 bases). Germline V gene lookup returns CDR1 PRHDT and CDR2 FYEKMQ (reference sequence). The CDR3 extends over 14 amino acids. CDR3 residues: CASSLNDGQPTFSF. The CDR3 coding sequence is TGTGCCAGCAGCCTTAACGACGGACAGCCTACTTTCTCCTTT.

Concerning this clonotype: This likely comes from a read error, as the CDR3 has no conserved phenylalanine or tryptophan at its end. This sequence joins TRBV30 and TRBJ2-7; tentatively, D is TRBD1 (8 bases). The CDR3 runs 13 residues. Between the trimmed V and J ends, which lost 0 bases and 4 bases, there was a span of 10 bases. Germline V gene sequence: CDR1 GTSNPN, CDR2 SVGIG (reference sequence). The CDR3 is CAWSVQGGYEQYL. CDR3 nucleotide sequence: TGTGCCTGGAGTGTACAGGGGGGGTACGAGCAGTACCTC.

The chain uses TRBV5-1 and TRBJ2-2; possibly TRBD2 for D (6 bases). The CDR3 spans 17 residues. V was cut by 4 bases and J by 1 base, with 17 bases left in between. CDR1 and CDR2 (germline): SGHRS, YFSETQ. The CDR3 protein is CASSGGGAGLNTGELFF. As DNA, the CDR3 is TGCGCCAGCAGCGGAGGCGGGGCAGGCCTGAACACCGGGGAGCTGTTTTTT. The complete variable domain, with remaining parts taken from reference TRBV5-1 and TRBJ2-2, reads KAGVTQTPRYLIKTRGQQVTLSCSPISGHRSVSWYQQTPGQGLQFLFEYFSETQRNKGNFPGRFSGRQFSNSRSEMNVSTLELGDSALYLCASSGGGAGLNTGELFFGEGSRLTVL.

This clonotype has more than one count but fewer than ten. The rearrangement uses TRBV7-9 and TRBJ2-3; no firm D call. This CDR3 comprises 11 residues. CDR1 SEHNR and CDR2 FQNEAQ come from the germline V gene (reference sequence). V shed 1 base and J shed 7 bases, with 3 bases lying between them. CDR3 amino acids: CASSLDNTQYF. The CDR3, as DNA: TGTGCCAGCAGCTTAGATAATACGCAGTATTTT.

This clonotype was picked up a small number of times. J is TRBJ2-3 and V is TRBV20-1; 8 nucleotides align to TRBD2. Germline loops: CDR1 DFQATT, CDR2 SNEGSKA (reference sequence). V lost 7 bases to trimming and J lost 4 bases; unmatched junction nucleotides: 13. This CDR3 is 15 amino acids long. The CDR3 DNA follows: TGCAGTGGCCCCCTGGTAGCGGGGCGTTCAGATACGCAGTATTTT. Translation: CSGPLVAGRSDTQYF.

V is TRBV6-2 or TRBV6-3 and J is TRBJ1-4; perhaps TRBD1 as D (5 bases). Germline loops: CDR1 MNHEY, CDR2 SVGEGT. The CDR3 covers 13 residues. Deletions cut 6 bases from V and 6 bases from J, with 11 bases between. CDR3 sequence: CASRTGTDEKLFF. The DNA of the CDR3 is TGTGCCAGCAGGACCGGGACGGATGAAAAACTGTTTTTT.

V and J are TRBV29-1 and TRBJ2-7; unclear D gene. CDR3 length: 11 residues. Germline loops: CDR1 SQVTM, CDR2 ANQGSEA. V lost 4 bases and J 7 bases, leaving 11 bases between the germline ends. CDR3: CSVVLGTEQYF. The CDR3 DNA reads TGCAGCGTTGTCCTAGGAACAGAGCAGTACTTC.

There are many counts of this clonotype. The rearrangement uses TRBV6-1 and TRBJ1-5, with 7 positions matching TRBD1. V lost 2 bases, J lost 1 base, and 8 bases stayed unmatched. Germline V CDR1 and CDR2: MNHNS, SASEGT. CDR3 size: 17 residues. CDR3 in amino acids: CASSERAGGRSNQPQHF. CDR3 bases: TGTGCCAGCAGTGAACGAGCAGGGGGTAGAAGCAATCAGCCCCAGCATTTT.

The chain recombines TRBV18 with TRBJ2-1; 8 bases are shared with TRBD2. This CDR3 is built from 15 residues. V was clipped by 6 bases and J by 1 base; unmatched bases: 5. From germline, CDR1 is KGHSH and CDR2 LQKENI. CDR3 nucleotide sequence: TGTGCCAGCTCGGGCGCGGGGGGTTCCTACAATGAGCAGTTCTTC. It yields the protein CASSGAGGSYNEQFF.

This clonotype was seen repeatedly, ten times or more. The rearrangement uses TRBV6-6 and TRBJ1-4; D is unresolved. The CDR3 sequence is 12 residues long. Germline assignment: CDR1 MNHNY and CDR2 SVGAGI (reference sequence). V shed 6 bases and J shed 3 bases, with 5 bases lying between them. The CDR3 region has the DNA TGTGCCAGCAGCAGCTCTAATGAAAAACTGTTTTTT. Its protein product is CASSSSNEKLFF.

This clonotype has at least ten counts. DNA for the CDR3: TGTGCCAGCAGTTTCACAGGGCCCAAAAACATTCAGTACTTC. This encodes CASSFTGPKNIQYF. The rearrangement links TRBV28 to TRBJ2-4; TRBD1 might be the D (6 bases). The V end was cut by 3 bases, the J end by 2 bases, with 8 bases between. In germline, CDR1 is MDHEN, CDR2 SYDVKM. The CDR3 is 14 residues long.

This clonotype has ten or more counts. The chain couples TRBV6-2 or TRBV6-3 to TRBJ1-2; D is undetermined. V was clipped by 2 bases and J by 4 bases, with 11 bases between them. The germline gives CDR1 MNHEY, CDR2 SVGEGT. There are 14 residues in the CDR3. CDR3 amino acids: CASSYAGEVYGYTF. CDR3 DNA sequence: TGTGCCAGCAGTTACGCCGGGGAGGTCTATGGCTACACCTTC.

The chain carries TRBV10-3 and TRBJ1-5, with no clear D. Germline assignment: CDR1 ENHRY and CDR2 SYGVKD. With 7 bases removed from V and 3 bases from J, the gap between germline ends came to 25 bases. The CDR3 runs to 18 residues. In DNA, the CDR3 is TGTGCCATCATACGGGGATTTTTTACGAGGACTGACAATCAGCCCCAGCATTTT. This codes for CAIIRGFFTRTDNQPQHF.

This clonotype appeared a few times. The chain has TRBV4-3 and TRBJ2-7, with 10 bases fitting TRBD2. J lost 2 bases, V lost 3 bases, and 4 bases had no gene match. The CDR3 covers 15 residues. CDR1 LGHNA and CDR2 YSLEER come from the germline V gene. This CDR3 reads CASSHLAGVTYEQYF. The CDR3 nucleotides are TGCGCCAGCAGCCATCTAGCGGGGGTTACCTACGAGCAGTACTTC.

This clonotype was detected many times. The CDR3 region has the DNA TGTGCCAGCAGCCCAAGGAGGAAGTCGCTGACCTACGAGCAGTACTTC. This gives the protein CASSPRRKSLTYEQYF. The V and J genes are TRBV7-6 and TRBJ2-7, with a weak D call TRBD2 (5 bases). The V gene lost 5 bases and the J gene lost 2 bases, with 19 bases spanning the gap. Germline V gene lookup returns CDR1 SGHVS and CDR2 FNYEAQ. The CDR3 totals 16 residues.

With regard to this clonotype: One end of the junction fails to match germline, which may point to a read error. This chain joins TRBV20-1 and TRBJ1-6; TRBD1 aligns across 7 bases. The CDR3 runs 13 residues. Looked up from germline, CDR1 is DFQATT and CDR2 is SNEGSKA (reference sequence). In nucleotides, the CDR3 is TGCAGTGCTCTCGACAGGGCTAATCCACCCCTCCACTTT. Protein: CSALDRANPPLHF.

The chain is built from TRBV28 and TRBJ1-2, with TRBD1 as a possible D gene (5 bases). Germline CDR1 is MDHEN and CDR2 is SYDVKM. V lost 5 bases, J lost 8 bases, and 15 bases lay in between. The CDR3 sequence is 13 residues long. The CDR3 here is CASSTRQSRGYTF. CDR3 nucleotides: TGTGCCAGCAGTACACGACAGAGTCGGGGCTACACCTTC.

The chain uses TRBV6-1 and TRBJ2-7, with D possibly TRBD1 on 6 matching bases. The CDR3 totals 13 residues. V was shortened by 5 bases and J by 3 bases, with 11 bases between the two germline ends. Per the germline V gene, CDR1 is MNHNS and CDR2 is SASEGT. The CDR3: CASSRTVSYEQYF. CDR3 in DNA: TGTGCCAGCAGTCGGACAGTGAGCTACGAGCAGTACTTC.

This clonotype has a count of ten or more. This rearrangement joins TRBV20-1 to TRBJ2-3; 8 positions match TRBD2. The CDR3 consists of 14 residues. From germline, CDR1 is DFQATT and CDR2 SNEGSKA (reference sequence). V lost 5 bases, J lost 3 bases, and 7 bases stayed unmatched. CDR3 protein: CSAAGSGVTDTQYF. CDR3 sequence (DNA): TGCAGTGCTGCTGGTAGCGGGGTAACAGATACGCAGTATTTT.

The rearrangement uses TRBV30 and TRBJ1-1; D remains unclear. Trimming pared 3 bases from V and 1 base from J, leaving 9 bases between. Per germline, CDR1 GTSNPN and CDR2 SVGIG (reference sequence). The CDR3 covers 13 residues. The DNA for the CDR3 is TGTGCCTGGAGACACGGCCCGAACACTGAAGCTTTCTTT. Its protein product is CAWRHGPNTEAFF.

The gene calls are TRBV7-2 and TRBJ2-3, with TRBD2 matching over 7 bases. The CDR3 is 15 amino acids. V lost 4 bases to trimming and J lost 4 bases; unmatched junction nucleotides: 8. The germline V gene encodes CDR1 SGHTA and CDR2 FQGNSA. The CDR3 DNA sequence: TGTGCCAGCAGCTGGGACTACCGAAGTCCAGATACGCAGTATTTT. This gives the protein CASSWDYRSPDTQYF.

The genes are TRBV7-6 and TRBJ2-3; D not resolved. Germline CDR1 SGHVS, CDR2 FNYEAQ. CDR3 length: 14 residues. V lost 0 bases, J lost 0 bases, and 4 bases lay in between. CDR3 sequence reads: CASSLAESTDTQYF. The CDR3 DNA reads as TGTGCCAGCAGCTTAGCGGAGAGCACAGATACGCAGTATTTT.

This clonotype appeared a few times. The chain links TRBV7-8 to TRBJ1-1, with D perhaps TRBD1 (5 bases). Per the germline V gene, CDR1 is SGHVS and CDR2 is FQNEAQ. The V gene lost 3 bases and the J gene lost 11 bases, with 25 bases spanning the gap. The CDR3 is made up of 16 amino acids. The CDR3 coding sequence is TGTGCCAGCAGCTTGACTTTGTCCCCCATGGGGCTTGGGGCTTTCTTT. Protein sequence: CASSLTLSPMGLGAFF.

This clonotype has ten or more counts. The CDR3 region is CASSLGGSVMNTGELFF. CDR3 DNA sequence: TGTGCCAGCAGCTTAGGTGGCAGCGTTATGAACACCGGGGAGCTGTTTTTT. This chain joins TRBV7-9 and TRBJ2-2; unclear D gene. The CDR3 runs to 17 residues. CDR1 and CDR2 (germline): SEHNR, FQNEAQ (reference sequence). Trimming pared 1 base from V and 1 base from J, leaving 13 bases between. The variable domain in full, completed from reference TRBV7-9 and TRBJ2-2, reads DTGVSQNPRHKITKRGQNVTFRCDPISEHNRLYWYRQTLGQGPEFLTYFQNEAQLEKSRLLSDRFSAERPKGSFSTLEIQRTEQGDSAMYLCASSLGGSVMNTGELFFGEGSRLTVL.

As concerns this clonotype: A read error is possible here, since a much larger clone lies one base away. The chain links TRBV7-9 to TRBJ2-2; D is undetermined. Germline V lookup: CDR1 SEHNR, CDR2 FQNEAQ (reference sequence). V was shortened by 5 bases and J by 2 bases, with 12 bases between the two germline ends. The length of the CDR3 is 15 residues. CDR3 in amino acids: CASSPSRINTGELFF. The DNA of the CDR3 is TGTGCCAGCAGCCCATCTAGGATCAACACCGGGGAGCTGTTTTTT.

This clonotype was observed many times. V gene TRBV7-8 combines with J gene TRBJ2-2, with D possibly being TRBD1 (6 bases). The CDR3 loop spans 15 amino acids. V lost 5 bases, J lost 5 bases, and 15 bases lay in between. Germline loops: CDR1 SGHVS, CDR2 FQNEAQ. This CDR3 is CASSLRTAQTGELFF. The CDR3 DNA is TGTGCCAGCAGCCTACGGACAGCCCAGACCGGGGAGCTGTTTTTT.

J is TRBJ1-1 and V is TRBV4-1; D is unclear. The CDR3 sequence is 15 residues long. V was pared by 0 bases and J by 0 bases, with 8 bases between. CDR1 MGHRA and CDR2 YSYEKL come from the germline V gene. This chain's CDR3 is CASSQDPSLNTEAFF. Here the CDR3 DNA reads TGCGCCAGCAGCCAAGATCCCTCATTGAACACTGAAGCTTTCTTT.

The V and J genes are TRBV3-1 and TRBJ2-3; D is unclear. The V and J ends lost 0 bases and 6 bases respectively, with 13 bases between them. CDR1 LGHDT and CDR2 YNNKEL come from the germline V gene (reference sequence). The CDR3 runs to 15 residues. The CDR3 bases are TGTGCCAGCAGCCAAGACGCGGACCGACTGGATACGCAGTATTTT. It is translated as CASSQDADRLDTQYF.

This clonotype showed up many times. The CDR3 coding sequence is TGTGCCAGCAGTTTTCGGACAGAGGCAAACACTGAAGCTTTCTTT. This translates into CASSFRTEANTEAFF. J is TRBJ1-1 and V is TRBV27, with a possible D match to TRBD1 (6 bases). V lost 3 bases, J lost 2 bases, and 13 bases lay in between. This CDR3 is built from 15 residues. CDR1 and CDR2 (germline): MNHEY, SMNVEV (reference sequence).

The chain uses TRBV29-1 and TRBJ1-1, with D maybe TRBD1 (5 bases). This CDR3 has 12 amino acids. V lost 1 base to trimming and J lost 3 bases, with 6 bases between them. Germline CDR1 SQVTM, CDR2 ANQGSEA. CDR3 bases: TGCAGCGTTGAAGCCAGGGACACTGAAGCTTTCTTT. The encoded protein is CSVEARDTEAFF.